The 31 T cell receptor beta chains presented below share a single source sample, sequenced in a study of regulatory T cells in long-lasting Graves disease (dated by TCRdb to the early 2020s). Libraries were made using multiplex PCR. This sample was sequenced with an Illumina HiSeq 4000. To build TCR beta libraries, CDR3 regions were amplified by Arm-PCR using iRepertoire HTBI primers. In TCRdb, the public reads were trimmed at Q25 with fastp and aligned with MiXCR, with productive beta chains retained. Each entry is one CDR3 protein sequence, shown with its most common DNA and genes. Present in this sample are under 400,000 distinct CDR3 sequences, over 15% of which were seen just once. The top ten clonotypes cover less than 35% of the sample. According to the study, the label for this sample's time point signals: newly diagnosed GD, antithyroid drugs for less than 3 months. For both TCR sequencing and RNA sequencing, RNA was extracted from PBMCs using TRIzol.

This same sample was also part of a study on T cells in Graves' hyperthyroidism and ophthalmopathy.

This material consisted of peripheral blood mononuclear cells (PBMCs), taken at new diagnosis, from a patient treated with antithyroid drugs. These receptors all stem from a man in his forties or fifties with Graves disease. Donor details come from another sample of the same person, matched by shared clones.

This clonotype was seen only a few times. Possible read error: a much larger clone is one base away. V gene TRBV6-2 or TRBV6-3 combines with J gene TRBJ2-1; possibly TRBD1 or TRBD2 for D (6 bases each). This CDR3 is built from 15 residues. Germline values: CDR1 MNHEY, CDR2 SVGEGT. CDR3: CASSDWGASYDEQFF. DNA of the CDR3: TGTGCCAGCAGTGACTGGGGGGCTTCCTACGATGAGCAGTTCTTC.

In its sample, this clonotype was seen many times. The chain couples TRBV20-1 to TRBJ2-2; D call uncertain. CDR1 is DFQATT and CDR2 is SNEGSKA in the germline V gene (reference sequence). Trimming left V 6 bases short and J 0 bases short, with 8 bases between. This CDR3 spans 13 amino acids. CDR3 DNA: TGCAGTGCCAAACTATCGAACACCGGGGAGCTGTTTTTT. Translation: CSAKLSNTGELFF.

This clonotype was counted ten times or more. V and J are TRBV30 and TRBJ2-3; unclear D gene. The CDR3 is 14 amino acids. Germline lookup yields CDR1 GTSNPN and CDR2 SVGIG (reference sequence). Trimming shortened V by 1 base and J by 4 bases, and 12 bases separated the two germline ends. DNA of the CDR3: TGTGCCTGGAGTGGCCAAGACGGCCCAGATACGCAGTATTTT. It encodes CAWSGQDGPDTQYF.

Ten or more counts support this clonotype. The V gene is TRBV20-1, the J gene TRBJ2-1; 12 bases fit TRBD2. V trimming: 3 bases; J trimming: 4 bases; junction bases outside the gene matches: 4. Germline V gives CDR1 DFQATT, CDR2 SNEGSKA (reference sequence). The CDR3 totals 15 residues. The CDR3 here is CSARALAGGYNEQFF. The CDR3 DNA follows: TGCAGTGCTAGGGCCCTAGCGGGGGGGTACAATGAGCAGTTCTTC.

This clonotype was counted many times. This rearrangement joins TRBV18 to TRBJ2-2; maybe TRBD2 (5 bases). The CDR3 spans 14 residues. The ends were cut back, 2 bases at V and 2 bases at J, with 6 bases in the middle. Germline V lookup: CDR1 KGHSH, CDR2 LQKENI. CDR3: CASSPRTNTGELFF. The CDR3 bases are TGTGCCAGCTCACCAAGGACTAACACCGGGGAGCTGTTTTTT.

A remark on this clonotype: This clone may be a read error of a much larger clone one base away. V and J are TRBV27 and TRBJ2-5; 10 bases are a match to TRBD1. V was pared by 8 bases and J by 9 bases, with 9 bases of the junction left unmatched. This CDR3 spans 13 amino acids. CDR1 and CDR2 from the germline V gene are MNHEY and SMNVEV (reference sequence). CDR3 DNA: TGTGCCAGCCAAAGACAGGGGGCGGAGGCCCAGTACTTC. It yields the protein CASQRQGAEAQYF.

Ten or more counts support this clonotype. The chain links TRBV25-1 to TRBJ2-1; 8 bases fit TRBD1. This CDR3 has 17 amino acids. Germline loops: CDR1 MGHDK, CDR2 SYGVNS. J was trimmed by 2 bases and V by 5 bases; bases with no gene match: 11. The CDR3 region has the DNA TGTGCCAGCAGTACCTCTCACCGGGACAGGACCTACAATGAGCAGTTCTTC. It encodes CASSTSHRDRTYNEQFF.

This clonotype was seen a single time. Just one base apart from a much larger clone, this may be a read error. This rearrangement joins TRBV28 to TRBJ1-5; D is uncertain. The CDR3 loop spans 12 amino acids. Germline loops: CDR1 MDHEN, CDR2 SYDVKM. CDR3 amino acids: CVSRTENQPQHF. The CDR3 nucleotides are TGTGTCAGCCGAACAGAGAATCAGCCCCAGCATTTT.

This clonotype appeared many times. This chain joins TRBV10-2 and TRBJ2-5; D gene ambiguous. CDR3 length: 12 residues. V lost 2 bases, J lost 0 bases, and 1 base lay in between. Germline CDR1 reads WSHSY; CDR2 reads SAAADI. Here the CDR3 reads CASSEDQETQYF. The CDR3 DNA follows: TGCGCCAGCAGTGAGGACCAAGAGACCCAGTACTTC.

The V gene is TRBV28, the J gene TRBJ1-1; D is unresolved. The V end lost 2 bases, the J end lost 0 bases, and 10 bases lay between the germline ends. CDR3 length: 15 amino acids. Germline V lookup: CDR1 MDHEN, CDR2 SYDVKM. This CDR3 reads CASSLSALMNTEAFF. The CDR3 DNA reads TGTGCCAGCAGTTTAAGTGCCCTCATGAACACTGAAGCTTTCTTT.

This clonotype was counted only a few times. This chain links TRBV4-1 with TRBJ2-3; perhaps TRBD2 as D (5 bases). Between the trimmed V and J ends, which lost 4 bases and 4 bases, there was a span of 18 bases. CDR3 size: 16 residues. Germline values: CDR1 MGHRA, CDR2 YSYEKL. CDR3 loop: CASSPLIGARADTQYF. The DNA of the CDR3 is TGCGCCAGCAGCCCCCTAATCGGCGCGAGGGCAGATACGCAGTATTTT.

This clonotype appeared many times. The rearrangement joins TRBV20-1 to TRBJ1-1, with TRBD1 identical over 8 bases. The germline V gene encodes CDR1 DFQATT and CDR2 SNEGSKA (reference sequence). This CDR3 contains 14 residues. V lost 4 bases and J lost 0; bases outside the gene matches: 4. The CDR3 sequence is CSAKTGALNTEAFF. Here the CDR3 DNA reads TGCAGTGCTAAGACAGGGGCCCTGAACACTGAAGCTTTCTTT.

This clonotype has ten or more counts. V usage is TRBV28 and J usage is TRBJ2-6; D not resolved. Germline assignment: CDR1 MDHEN and CDR2 SYDVKM. There are 15 residues in the CDR3. V lost 3 bases to trimming and J lost 2 bases, with 8 bases between them. The CDR3 nucleotides are TGTGCCAGCAGTTTGCGGTGGACTGGGGCCAACGTCCTGACTTTC. The encoded protein is CASSLRWTGANVLTF. Filled out from reference TRBV28 and TRBJ2-6, the complete variable domain reads DVKVTQSSRYLVKRTGEKVFLECVQDMDHENMFWYRQDPGLGLRLIYFSYDVKMKEKGDIPEGYSVSREKKERFSLILESASTNQTSMYLCASSLRWTGANVLTFGAGSRLTVL.

At least ten counts were recorded for this clonotype. V usage is TRBV6-1 and J usage is TRBJ1-5; D might be TRBD1 (5 bases). This CDR3 has 17 amino acids. CDR1 is MNHNS, CDR2 SASEGT, per germline. Trimming removed 0 bases from V and 1 base from J, with 13 bases in between. The CDR3 here is CASSEAFGGRSNQPQHF. The CDR3 coding sequence is TGTGCCAGCAGTGAAGCGTTTGGGGGTCGGAGCAATCAGCCCCAGCATTTT.

This clonotype was counted ten times or more. This sequence joins TRBV18 and TRBJ2-7; TRBD2 aligns across 13 bases. The J segment lost 4 bases and the V segment lost 3 bases, leaving 6 bases of the junction unmatched. Germline CDR1 reads KGHSH; CDR2 reads LQKENI. This CDR3 is 16 amino acids long. The CDR3 nucleotides read TGTGCCAGCTCACCGGGACTAGCGGGGACAAGTTACGAGCAGTACTTC. Residues: CASSPGLAGTSYEQYF.

This clonotype was found many times. The genes are TRBV11-2 and TRBJ2-3; 8 nucleotides agree with TRBD1. Losses at the gene ends were 2 bases for V and 7 bases for J; bases not matched to a gene: 5. Germline CDR1 SGHAT, CDR2 FQNNGV. The CDR3 totals 14 residues. CDR3 loop: CASSLNRGSHTQYF. Written as DNA, the CDR3 is TGTGCCAGCAGCTTAAACAGGGGGAGTCATACGCAGTATTTT.

The gene calls are TRBV27 and TRBJ2-1, with D perhaps TRBD1 (5 bases). The V gene's germline CDR1 is MNHEY and CDR2 SMNVEV (reference sequence). The length of the CDR3 is 14 residues. The V and J ends lost 1 base and 8 bases respectively, with 12 bases between them. The CDR3 sequence: CASSLLRWGDEQFF. DNA of the CDR3: TGTGCCAGCAGTTTATTAAGGTGGGGCGATGAGCAGTTCTTC.

The sample holds many counts of this clonotype. The chain has TRBV12-3 or TRBV12-4 and TRBJ1-5, with D tentatively TRBD1 (6 bases). The CDR3 contains 15 residues. Trimming took 9 bases from V and 2 from J, leaving 17 bases between them. In DNA form, the CDR3 reads TGTGCCAGTAGACCGGGACATGGGGGCAATCAGCCCCAGCATTTT. It is translated as CASRPGHGGNQPQHF.

The CDR3: CASTLIGREKLFF. The CDR3 region has the DNA TGTGCCAGCACTTTGATTGGTCGGGAAAAACTGTTTTTT. This chain links TRBV28 with TRBJ1-4; D gene unclear. This CDR3 region has 13 residues. Trimming cost V 7 bases and J 8 bases, with 14 bases left between them. Germline V gives CDR1 MDHEN, CDR2 SYDVKM. The variable domain in full, completed from reference TRBV28 and TRBJ1-4, reads DVKVTQSSRYLVKRTGEKVFLECVQDMDHENMFWYRQDPGLGLRLIYFSYDVKMKEKGDIPEGYSVSREKKERFSLILESASTNQTSMYLCASTLIGREKLFFGSGTQLSVL.

This clonotype appeared many times. The CDR3 reads CASSSPSQGALNTEAFF. The DNA of the CDR3 is TGTGCCAGCAGCTCGCCCTCACAGGGGGCCCTGAACACTGAAGCTTTCTTT. The gene calls are TRBV7-8 and TRBJ1-1; TRBD1 aligns across 9 bases. This CDR3 has 17 residues. Germline V CDR1 and CDR2: SGHVS, FQNEAQ. V trimming: 4 bases; J trimming: 0 bases; junction bases outside the gene matches: 9.

In this sample, this clonotype turned up many times. This chain connects TRBV20-1 to TRBJ2-3; TRBD2 matches 8 bases. The V gene's germline CDR1 is DFQATT and CDR2 SNEGSKA (reference sequence). The CDR3 has 19 amino acids. The junction had 20 bases not matched to a gene; V was cut back by 1 base and J by 5 bases. The CDR3 DNA reads TGCAGTGCTAGAGGCCTCCTGAATAGCGGGGCCAGAGGACGAGATACGCAGTATTTT. Its translation: CSARGLLNSGARGRDTQYF.

The J gene is TRBJ1-5, the V gene TRBV2; D perhaps matches TRBD1 (5 bases). V lost 5 bases and J 0 bases, leaving 17 bases between the germline ends. The CDR3 is 17 amino acids. Germline CDR1 and CDR2: SNHLY and FYNNEI. CDR3 nucleotides: TGTGCCAGCAGTAAGGGGTGGAGGGCGAGTAGCAATCAGCCCCAGCATTTT. Its protein product is CASSKGWRASSNQPQHF.

This clonotype was seen ten or more times. The chain has TRBV20-1 and TRBJ2-3; no firm D call. The CDR3 covers 15 residues. V dropped 0 bases and J dropped 1 base, with 11 bases sitting between them. CDR1 DFQATT and CDR2 SNEGSKA come from the germline V gene (reference sequence). CDR3 in amino acids: CSARDLAIRTDTQYF. Here the CDR3 DNA reads TGCAGTGCTAGAGATCTCGCGATCCGCACAGATACGCAGTATTTT.

This clonotype was counted at least ten times. The gene calls are TRBV7-2 and TRBJ2-3; no definite D call. The germline V gene encodes CDR1 SGHTA and CDR2 FQGNSA. V lost 0 bases and J 1 base, leaving 11 bases between the germline ends. The CDR3 consists of 16 residues. The CDR3 bases are TGTGCCAGCAGCTTAGCGGGCCCACCTGGCACAGATACGCAGTATTTT. It codes for CASSLAGPPGTDTQYF.

The sample holds many counts of this clonotype. The V and J genes are TRBV28 and TRBJ2-7, with D maybe TRBD1 (5 bases). The CDR3 spans 13 residues. Looked up from germline, CDR1 is MDHEN and CDR2 is SYDVKM. V was shortened by 5 bases and J by 3 bases, with 11 bases between the two germline ends. In nucleotides, the CDR3 is TGTGCCAGCAGTAGACAGCCGGGCTACGAGCAGTACTTC. It yields the protein CASSRQPGYEQYF.

The sample holds many counts of this clonotype. This rearrangement joins TRBV7-3 to TRBJ1-1; weak D call: TRBD1 (6 bases). The V gene lost 0 bases and the J gene lost 6 bases, with 14 bases spanning the gap. Germline V gene data show CDR1 as SGHTA and CDR2 as FQGTGA. The CDR3 spans 15 residues. CDR3 sequence: CASSLTSGAGSEAFF. In DNA, the CDR3 is TGTGCCAGCAGCTTAACTTCGGGGGCAGGGTCTGAAGCTTTCTTT. The full variable domain, its missing parts supplied by reference TRBV7-3 and TRBJ1-1, is GAGVSQTPSNKVTEKGKYVELRCDPISGHTALYWYRQSLGQGPEFLIYFQGTGAADDSGLPNDRFFAVRPEGSVSTLKIQRTERGDSAVYLCASSLTSGAGSEAFFGQGTRLTVV.

The J gene is TRBJ2-1, the V gene TRBV12-3 or TRBV12-4; a possible D gene is TRBD2 (7 bases). Trimming cost V 7 bases and J 6 bases, with 16 bases left between them. This CDR3 contains 14 residues. CDR3 nucleotides: TGTGCCAGCACTCTTGGCGGGGGCTGCAATGAGCAGTTCTTC. It translates to CASTLGGGCNEQFF.

This clonotype has more than one count but fewer than ten. A read error may produce the germline difference seen at one junction end. The V and J genes are TRBV7-6 and TRBJ2-1; D may be TRBD2 (7 bases). Germline values: CDR1 SGHVS, CDR2 FNYEAQ. The CDR3 is made up of 15 amino acids. The CDR3 protein is CAGSLGGGSYNEQFF. The CDR3 DNA follows: TGTGCCGGCAGCTTAGGGGGGGGGAGCTACAATGAGCAGTTCTTC.

This clonotype was counted many times. This chain connects TRBV20-1 to TRBJ1-5; D remains unclear. CDR3 size: 16 residues. The germline V gene has CDR1 DFQATT and CDR2 SNEGSKA (reference sequence). Trimming cost V 5 bases and J 1 base, with 18 bases left between them. CDR3 DNA sequence: TGCAGTGCTCGGAGGCATTTGCAGGTGAGCAATCAGCCCCAGCATTTT. Translation: CSARRHLQVSNQPQHF.

The rearrangement uses TRBV6-2 or TRBV6-3 and TRBJ2-6, with D possibly matching TRBD2 (6 bases). The germline CDR1 and CDR2 sequences are MNHEY and SVGEGT. V lost 5 bases to trimming and J lost 4 bases, with 18 bases between them. The CDR3 contains 17 residues. Here the CDR3 DNA reads TGTGCCAGCAGTGAAGGGCGGCCTCGGGGGGGGGCCAACGTCCTGACTTTC. This sequence encodes CASSEGRPRGGANVLTF.

V and J are TRBV4-3 and TRBJ2-5, with 7 bases fitting TRBD2. In germline, CDR1 is LGHNA, CDR2 YSLEER. This CDR3 region has 15 residues. With V trimmed by 1 base and J by 2 bases, 4 bases remained unmatched. CDR3 nucleotide sequence: TGCGCCAGCAGCCAAGGGCTAGCGGTACAAGAGACCCAGTACTTC. This translates into CASSQGLAVQETQYF.